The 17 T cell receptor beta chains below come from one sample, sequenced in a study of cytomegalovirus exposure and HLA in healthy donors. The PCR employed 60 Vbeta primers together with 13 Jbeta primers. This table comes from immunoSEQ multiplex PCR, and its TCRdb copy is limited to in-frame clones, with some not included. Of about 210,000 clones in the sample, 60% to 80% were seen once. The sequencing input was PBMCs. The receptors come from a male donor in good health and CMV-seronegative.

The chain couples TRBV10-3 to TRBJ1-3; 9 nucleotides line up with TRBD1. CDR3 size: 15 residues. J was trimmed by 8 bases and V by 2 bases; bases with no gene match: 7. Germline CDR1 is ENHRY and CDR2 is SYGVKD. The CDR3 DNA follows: TGTGCCATCAGTGAGCCGGGACAGGGCGGAGACACCATATATTTT. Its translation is CAISEPGQGGDTIYF.

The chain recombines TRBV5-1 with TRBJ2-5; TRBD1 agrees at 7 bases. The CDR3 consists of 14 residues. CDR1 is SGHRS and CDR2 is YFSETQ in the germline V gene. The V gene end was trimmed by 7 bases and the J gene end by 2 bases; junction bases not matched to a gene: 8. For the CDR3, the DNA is TGCGCCAGCTTTCCGGGACAGAATCAAGAGACCCAGTACTTC. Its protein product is CASFPGQNQETQYF.

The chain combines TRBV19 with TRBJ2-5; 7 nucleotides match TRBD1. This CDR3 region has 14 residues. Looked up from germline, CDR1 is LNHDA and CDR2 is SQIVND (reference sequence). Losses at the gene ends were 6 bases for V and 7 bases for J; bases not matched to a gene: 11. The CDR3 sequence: CASSFRQGAGTQYF. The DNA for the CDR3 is TGTGCCAGTAGCTTCCGACAGGGCGCGGGGACCCAGTACTTC.

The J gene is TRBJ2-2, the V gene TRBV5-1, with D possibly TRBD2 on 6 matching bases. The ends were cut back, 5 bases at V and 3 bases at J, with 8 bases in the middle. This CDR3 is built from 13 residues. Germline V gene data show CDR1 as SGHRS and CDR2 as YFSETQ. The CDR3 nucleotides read TGCGCCAGCAGACCGGGAGACACCGGGGAGCTGTTTTTT. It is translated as CASRPGDTGELFF. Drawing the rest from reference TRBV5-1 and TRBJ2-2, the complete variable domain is KAGVTQTPRYLIKTRGQQVTLSCSPISGHRSVSWYQQTPGQGLQFLFEYFSETQRNKGNFPGRFSGRQFSNSRSEMNVSTLELGDSALYLCASRPGDTGELFFGEGSRLTVL.

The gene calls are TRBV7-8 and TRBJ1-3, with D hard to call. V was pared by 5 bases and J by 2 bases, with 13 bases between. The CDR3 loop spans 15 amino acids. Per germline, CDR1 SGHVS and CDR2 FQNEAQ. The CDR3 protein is CASSPRAGTGNTIYF. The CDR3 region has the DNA TGTGCCAGCAGCCCGCGGGCAGGAACTGGAAACACCATATATTTT.

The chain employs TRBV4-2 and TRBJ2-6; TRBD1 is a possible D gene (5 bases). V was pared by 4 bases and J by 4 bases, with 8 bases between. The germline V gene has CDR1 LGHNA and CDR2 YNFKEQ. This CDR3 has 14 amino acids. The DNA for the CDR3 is TGTGCCAGCAGCCTTGGGGCCGGGGCCAACGTCCTGACTTTC. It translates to CASSLGAGANVLTF.

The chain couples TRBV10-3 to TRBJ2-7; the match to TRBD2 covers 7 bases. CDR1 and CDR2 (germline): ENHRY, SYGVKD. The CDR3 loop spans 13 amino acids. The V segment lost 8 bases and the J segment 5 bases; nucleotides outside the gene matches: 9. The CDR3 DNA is TGTGCCATCCGAGGGGAGGGCGGAAACGAGCAGTACTTC. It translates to CAIRGEGGNEQYF.

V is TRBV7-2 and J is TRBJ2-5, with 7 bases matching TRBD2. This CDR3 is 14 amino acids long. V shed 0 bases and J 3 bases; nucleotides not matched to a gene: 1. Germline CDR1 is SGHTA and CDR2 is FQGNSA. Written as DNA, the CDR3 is TGTGCCAGCAGCTTAGCGGGAGGGGAAGAGACCCAGTACTTC. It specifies CASSLAGGEETQYF. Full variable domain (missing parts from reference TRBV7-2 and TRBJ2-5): GAGVSQSPSNKVTEKGKDVELRCDPISGHTALYWYRQSLGQGLEFLIYFQGNSAPDKSGLPSDRFSAERTGGSVSTLTIQRTQQEDSAVYLCASSLAGGEETQYFGPGTRLLVL.

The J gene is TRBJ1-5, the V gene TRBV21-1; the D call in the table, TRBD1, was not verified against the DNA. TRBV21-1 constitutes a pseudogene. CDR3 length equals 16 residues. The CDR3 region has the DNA TGTGCCAGCAGCAAAGTGCCCGGGACAGCATCTCAGCCCCAGCATTTT. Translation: CASSKVPGTASQPQHF.

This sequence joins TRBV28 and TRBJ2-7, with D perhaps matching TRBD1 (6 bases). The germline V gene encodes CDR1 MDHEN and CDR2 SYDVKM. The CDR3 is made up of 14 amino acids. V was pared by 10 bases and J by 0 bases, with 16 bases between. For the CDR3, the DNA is TGTGCCACCTCGTTGACAGGCAGCTCCTACGAGCAGTACTTC. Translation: CATSLTGSSYEQYF.

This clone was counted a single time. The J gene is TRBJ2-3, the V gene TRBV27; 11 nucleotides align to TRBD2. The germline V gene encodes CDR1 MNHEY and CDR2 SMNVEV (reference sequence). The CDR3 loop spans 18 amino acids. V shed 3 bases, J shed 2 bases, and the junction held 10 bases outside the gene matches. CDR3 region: CASSFSLTSGIITDTQYF. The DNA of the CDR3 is TGTGCCAGCAGTTTCTCTTTGACTAGCGGGATAATCACAGATACGCAGTATTTT.

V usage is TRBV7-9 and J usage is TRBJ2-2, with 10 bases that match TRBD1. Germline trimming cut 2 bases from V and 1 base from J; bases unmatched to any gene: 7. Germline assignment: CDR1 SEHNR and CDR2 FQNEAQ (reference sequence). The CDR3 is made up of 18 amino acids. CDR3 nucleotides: TGTGCCAGCAGCTTACTTGGACAGGGGGGGGTGAACACCGGGGAGCTGTTTTTT. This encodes CASSLLGQGGVNTGELFF.

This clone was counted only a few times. The CDR3 is CASSPRHNQPQHF. Here the CDR3 DNA reads TGTGCCAGCAGCCCGAGACACAATCAGCCCCAGCATTTT. This chain connects TRBV27 to TRBJ1-5; D is uncertain. Germline V gene sequence: CDR1 MNHEY, CDR2 SMNVEV (reference sequence). V lost 6 bases and J 3 bases, leaving 9 bases between the germline ends. CDR3 size: 13 residues.

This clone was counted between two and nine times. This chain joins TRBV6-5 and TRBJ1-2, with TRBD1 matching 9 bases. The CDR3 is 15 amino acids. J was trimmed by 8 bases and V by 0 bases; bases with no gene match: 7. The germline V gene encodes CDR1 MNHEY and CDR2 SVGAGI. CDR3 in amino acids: CASSYSGTGSGGYTF. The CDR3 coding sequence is TGTGCCAGCAGTTACTCGGGGACAGGGTCGGGGGGCTACACCTTC.

The CDR3 spells CASSIRAQNTEAFF. The CDR3 nucleotides are TGTGCCAGTAGTATCAGGGCCCAGAACACTGAAGCTTTCTTT. V gene TRBV19 combines with J gene TRBJ1-1, with a tentative D call TRBD1 (5 bases). Germline CDR1 reads LNHDA; CDR2 reads SQIVND (reference sequence). This CDR3 comprises 14 residues. Trimming shortened V by 3 bases and J by 1 base, and 9 bases separated the two germline ends.

CDR3 region: CASSPGLAGGLGNNEQFF. In DNA, the CDR3 is TGCGCCAGCAGCCCAGGACTAGCGGGGGGTCTAGGGAACAATGAGCAGTTCTTC. This chain connects TRBV5-1 to TRBJ2-1, with 14 bases that match TRBD2. V lost 4 bases to trimming and J lost 5 bases; unmatched junction nucleotides: 11. Germline loops: CDR1 SGHRS, CDR2 YFSETQ. This CDR3 comprises 18 residues.

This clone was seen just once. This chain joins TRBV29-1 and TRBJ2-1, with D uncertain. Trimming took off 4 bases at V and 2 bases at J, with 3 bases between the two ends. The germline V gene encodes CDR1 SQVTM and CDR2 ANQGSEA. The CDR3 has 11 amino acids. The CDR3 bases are TGCAGCGTTGCTACCTACAATGAGCAGTTCTTC. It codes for CSVATYNEQFF.